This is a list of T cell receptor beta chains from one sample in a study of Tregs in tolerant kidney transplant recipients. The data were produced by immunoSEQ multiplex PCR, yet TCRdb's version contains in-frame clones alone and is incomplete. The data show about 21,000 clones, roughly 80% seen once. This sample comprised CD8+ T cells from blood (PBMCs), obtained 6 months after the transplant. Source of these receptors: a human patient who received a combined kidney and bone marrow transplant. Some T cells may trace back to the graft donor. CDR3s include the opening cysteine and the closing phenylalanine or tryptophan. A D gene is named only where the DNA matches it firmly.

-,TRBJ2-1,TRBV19,CASTPGGTVYNEQFF
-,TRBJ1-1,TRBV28,CASSLRGSFVAFF
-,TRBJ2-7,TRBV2,CASGATYEQYF
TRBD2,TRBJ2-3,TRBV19,CASSLGGSGTDTQYF
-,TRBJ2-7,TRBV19,CASSIGFGRGYYEQYF
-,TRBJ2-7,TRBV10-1,CASRDRPGYEQYF
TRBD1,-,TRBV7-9,CASSLPVGQGEQYF
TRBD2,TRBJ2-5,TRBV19,CASSDYGGTVQETQYF
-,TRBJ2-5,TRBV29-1,CSVEDKGDQYF
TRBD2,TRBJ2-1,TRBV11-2,CASSVLAGAYNEQFF
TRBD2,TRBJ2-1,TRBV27,CASTGGLAGGDEQFF
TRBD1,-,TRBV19,CATTTTGGPNEQYF
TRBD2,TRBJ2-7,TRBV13,CASSLLLAGHEQYF
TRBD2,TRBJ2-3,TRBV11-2,CASSLFGGGTDTQYF
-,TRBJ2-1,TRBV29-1,CSAWTAGQSSEQFF
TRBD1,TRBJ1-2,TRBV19,CATSGTGTGYYGYTF
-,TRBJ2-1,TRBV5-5,CASSSGRGYNEQFF
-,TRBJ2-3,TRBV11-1,CASSLDVERSYTDTQYF
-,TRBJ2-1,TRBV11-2,CASSLWDSSYNEQFF
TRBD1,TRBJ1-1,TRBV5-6,CASSFGTGSEAFF
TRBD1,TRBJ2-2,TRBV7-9,CASSLASTGAELFF
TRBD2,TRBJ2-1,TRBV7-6,CASSFLPGTSGGNEQFF
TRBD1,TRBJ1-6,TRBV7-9,CASSPTGGNSPLHF
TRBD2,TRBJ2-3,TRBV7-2,CASSLVAGLSTDTQYF
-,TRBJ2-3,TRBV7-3,CASSLIGGSGDTQYF
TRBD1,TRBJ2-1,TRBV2,CASSRGTGGVNEQFF